The clone carrying this TCR beta chain was picked up many times. Researchers took RNA transcripts and amplified the TCR beta CDR3 regions from them. TCR CDR3 underwent first-round RT-PCR with the HTBI primer set. TCRdb passed the multiplex PCR reads through MiXCR, listing each CDR3 protein once. This table holds hundreds of thousands of distinct CDR3 sequences, under 15% found once. The record originates from a study of T cells in Graves' hyperthyroidism and ophthalmopathy. Study as a whole: Prior to any treatment, at the point of initial diagnosis, peripheral blood was collected.

The study left out patients who had uncontrolled infection, other autoimmune disease, pregnancy or lactation. Trimming removed 0 bases from V and 4 bases from J, with 7 bases in between. Germline CDR1 SGHNT, CDR2 YENEEA. The CDR3 runs to 13 residues. The clonotype comes from a woman aged 18-29 years with Graves' hyperthyroidism. The chain has TRBV11-3 and TRBJ2-7, with D uncertain. Sequenced material: blood. This chain's CDR3 is CASSLDVGYEQYF. DNA for the CDR3: TGTGCCAGCAGCTTAGATGTGGGGTACGAGCAGTACTTC.